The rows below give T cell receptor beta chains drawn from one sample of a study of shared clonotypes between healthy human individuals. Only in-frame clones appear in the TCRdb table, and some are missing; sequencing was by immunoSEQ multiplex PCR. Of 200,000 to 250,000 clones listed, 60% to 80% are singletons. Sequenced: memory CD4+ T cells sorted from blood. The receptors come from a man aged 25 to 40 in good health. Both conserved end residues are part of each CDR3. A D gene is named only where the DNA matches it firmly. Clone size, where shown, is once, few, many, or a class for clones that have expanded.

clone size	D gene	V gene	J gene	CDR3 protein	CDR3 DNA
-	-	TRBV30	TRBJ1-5	CAWSVWGGKNQPQHF	TGTGCCTGGAGTGTATGGGGGGGGAAGAATCAGCCCCAGCATTTT
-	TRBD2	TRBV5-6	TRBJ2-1	CASSLNGLAGVDEQFF	TGTGCCAGCAGCTTGAATGGACTAGCGGGAGTGGATGAGCAGTTCTTC
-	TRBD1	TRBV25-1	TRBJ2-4	CASSGDRELSKNIQYF	TGTGCCAGCAGTGGCGACAGGGAGTTGTCCAAAAACATTCAGTACTTC
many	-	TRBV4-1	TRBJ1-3	CASRYTEHFSGNTIYF	TGCGCCAGCAGATATACCGAACATTTCTCTGGAAACACCATATATTTT
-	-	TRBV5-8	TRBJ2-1	CASSLLGGNEQFF	TGTGCCAGCAGCTTGTTAGGGGGGAATGAGCAGTTCTTC
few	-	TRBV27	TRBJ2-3	CASSLLGTDTQYF	TGTGCCAGCAGTTTACTAGGGACAGATACGCAGTATTTT
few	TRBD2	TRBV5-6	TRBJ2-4	CASSWSGLAGGLAKNIQYF	TGTGCCAGCAGCTGGTCGGGACTAGCGGGAGGACTAGCCAAAAACATTCAGTACTTC
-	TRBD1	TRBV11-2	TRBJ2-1	CASSIPGQANNEQFF	TGTGCCAGCAGTATACCGGGACAGGCCAACAATGAGCAGTTCTTC
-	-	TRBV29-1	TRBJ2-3	CSATTGWDTDTQYF	TGCAGCGCCACAACAGGGTGGGACACAGATACGCAGTATTTT
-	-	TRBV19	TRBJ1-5	CASSIRGHSNQPQHF	TGTGCCAGTAGTATTCGAGGGCATAGCAATCAGCCCCAGCATTTT
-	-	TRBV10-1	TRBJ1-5	CASLAPADRSNQPQHF	TGCGCCAGTTTAGCGCCAGCAGATCGTAGCAATCAGCCCCAGCATTTT
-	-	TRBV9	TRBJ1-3	CASSVAPSAGNTIYF	TGTGCCAGCAGCGTAGCCCCAAGCGCTGGAAACACCATATATTTT
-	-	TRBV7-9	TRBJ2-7	CASVGGIYEQYF	TGTGCCAGTGTCGGCGGGATCTACGAGCAGTACTTC
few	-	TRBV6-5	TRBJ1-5	CASSYDNQPQHF	TGTGCCAGCAGTTACGACAATCAGCCCCAGCATTTT
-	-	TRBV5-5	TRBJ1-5	CASSLNWGGSQPQHF	TGTGCCAGCAGCTTGAACTGGGGAGGTAGTCAGCCCCAGCATTTT
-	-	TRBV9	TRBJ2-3	CASSVVSGPGDTQYF	TGTGCCAGCAGCGTAGTCTCGGGACCGGGAGATACGCAGTATTTT
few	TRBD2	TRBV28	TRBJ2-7	CASSYPGLAPTYEQYF	TGTGCCAGCAGTTACCCGGGACTAGCGCCGACCTACGAGCAGTACTTC
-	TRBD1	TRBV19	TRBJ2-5	CASSRGQGKETQYF	TGTGCCAGTAGTCGAGGACAGGGGAAAGAGACCCAGTACTTC
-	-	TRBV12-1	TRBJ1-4	CASGKGAGFGGGGGGEKLFF	TGTGCCAGCGGAAAAGGGGCAGGTTTTGGAGGGGGCGGTGGAGGAGAAAAACTGTTTTTT
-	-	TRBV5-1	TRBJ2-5	CASSPPARRQETQYF	TGCGCCAGCAGCCCCCCCGCGCGGCGGCAAGAGACCCAGTACTTC
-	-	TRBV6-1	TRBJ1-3	CASSADSSGNTIYF	TGTGCCAGCAGTGCGGACAGCTCTGGAAACACCATATATTTT
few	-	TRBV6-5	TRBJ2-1	CASSYLGGAYNEQFF	TGTGCCAGCAGTTACCTAGGGGGGGCCTACAATGAGCAGTTCTTC
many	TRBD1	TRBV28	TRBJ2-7	CASNLGQGREQYF	TGTGCCAGTAATTTGGGACAGGGTAGGGAGCAGTACTTC
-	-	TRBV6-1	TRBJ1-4	CASSDATATNEKLFF	TGTGCCAGCAGTGATGCTACTGCAACTAATGAAAAACTGTTTTTT
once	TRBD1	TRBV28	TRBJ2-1	CASIGQGSYNEQFF	TGTGCCAGCATCGGACAGGGCTCCTACAATGAGCAGTTCTTC
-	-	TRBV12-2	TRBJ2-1	CASRLVGLRGNSYNEQFF	TGTGCAAGTCGCTTGGTGGGGCTACGGGGGAACTCCTACAATGAGCAGTTCTTC
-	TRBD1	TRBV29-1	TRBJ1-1	CSVDLTGVNTEAFF	TGCAGCGTTGACCTAACAGGGGTGAACACTGAAGCTTTCTTT
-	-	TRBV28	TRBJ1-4	CASGSGRIKKLFF	TGTGCCAGCGGAAGTGGCCGGATAAAAAAACTGTTTTTT
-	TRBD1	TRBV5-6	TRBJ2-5	CASGDSRETQYF	TGTGCCAGCGGGGACAGCAGAGAGACCCAGTACTTC
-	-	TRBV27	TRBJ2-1	CASSRGNEQFF	TGTGCCAGCAGTCGTGGGAATGAGCAGTTCTTC
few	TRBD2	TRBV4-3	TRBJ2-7	CASSQTLGSGSDEQYF	TGCGCCAGCAGCCAGACCTTGGGTAGCGGGAGCGACGAGCAGTACTTC
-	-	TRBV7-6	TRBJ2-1	CASSQTDFSYNEQFF	TGTGCCAGCAGCCAGACAGATTTTTCCTACAATGAGCAGTTCTTC